One sample yielded the 14 T cell receptor beta chains listed below, sequenced in a study of blood T cell repertoires in COVID-19. Generated by immunoSEQ multiplex PCR, the TCRdb table keeps only in-frame clones and is missing some. The table records about 150,000 clones, approximately 86% of them present only once. Sequenced: PBMCs or T cells enriched from blood (not recorded which). Source of these receptors: a woman between 35 and 50 years old who had recovered from COVID-19.

This clone was picked up one time. The chain couples TRBV5-4 to TRBJ1-2; 7 bases map to TRBD1. In germline, CDR1 is SGHNT, CDR2 YYREEE (reference sequence). V trimming: 2 bases; J trimming: 5 bases; junction bases outside the gene matches: 6. This CDR3 comprises 14 residues. The CDR3 reads CASSLKGAGYGYTF. CDR3 bases: TGTGCCAGCAGCTTAAAGGGGGCTGGTTATGGCTACACCTTC.

Written as DNA, the CDR3 is TGTGCCAGCAGCGTAGGGGGGGACAGCCGCCTATCGTCCCTCCACTTT. Residues: CASSVGGDSRLSSLHF. The chain joins TRBV9 to TRBJ1-6, with 7 bases aligning to TRBD1. This CDR3 spans 16 amino acids. The J segment lost 14 bases and the V segment lost 0 bases, leaving 14 bases of the junction unmatched. From germline, CDR1 is SGDLS and CDR2 YYNGEE.

V is TRBV5-1 and J is TRBJ1-1, with TRBD1 as a possible D gene (6 bases). V was pared by 1 base and J by 7 bases, with 8 bases between. The CDR3 length is 12 residues. The germline V gene has CDR1 SGHRS and CDR2 YFSETQ. CDR3 amino acids: CASSLTGLEAFF. CDR3 DNA: TGCGCCAGCAGCTTGACAGGGCTTGAAGCTTTCTTT.

This chain links TRBV10-3 with TRBJ2-3; 16 bases are a match to TRBD2. The germline gives CDR1 ENHRY, CDR2 SYGVKD. CDR3 length equals 19 residues. V lost 6 bases and J lost 0; bases outside the gene matches: 9. The CDR3 spells CAIRTGLAGGVYSTDTQYF. DNA of the CDR3: TGTGCCATCAGGACGGGACTAGCGGGAGGGGTTTATAGCACAGATACGCAGTATTTT.

J is TRBJ2-5 and V is TRBV7-6; D perhaps matches TRBD1 (6 bases). Germline CDR1 reads SGHVS; CDR2 reads FNYEAQ. This CDR3 is 16 amino acids long. Trimming took off 1 base at V and 4 bases at J, with 16 bases between the two ends. DNA of the CDR3: TGTGCCAGCAGCTTAGTTCCAGGGGTAGTTGGAGAGACCCAGTACTTC. This sequence encodes CASSLVPGVVGETQYF.

The chain couples TRBV29-1 to TRBJ2-7; the D gene is possibly TRBD1 (5 bases). The CDR3 is 14 amino acids. The germline V and J ends were trimmed by 5 bases and 5 bases, with 19 bases remaining between them. Germline V lookup: CDR1 SQVTM, CDR2 ANQGSEA. In DNA, the CDR3 is TGCAGCGTTTCTGACCCTGGGGCCGAGCACGAGCAGTACTTC. Residues: CSVSDPGAEHEQYF.

The CDR3 loop reads CATTTSGDTEAFF. The CDR3 region has the DNA TGTGCCACCACAACATCAGGGGACACTGAAGCTTTCTTT. The J gene is TRBJ1-1, the V gene TRBV18, with D possibly matching TRBD1 (6 bases). Germline lookup yields CDR1 KGHSH and CDR2 LQKENI. V was cut by 10 bases and J by 3 bases, with 15 bases left in between. CDR3 length equals 13 residues. Variable domain in full (rest from reference TRBV18 and TRBJ1-1): NAGVMQNPRHLVRRRGQEARLRCSPMKGHSHVYWYRQLPEEGLKFMVYLQKENIIDESGMPKERFSAEFPKEGPSILRIQQVVRGDSAAYFCATTTSGDTEAFFGQGTRLTVV.

V gene TRBV5-4 combines with J gene TRBJ1-5; D not resolved. CDR1 is SGHNT and CDR2 is YYREEE in the germline V gene (reference sequence). This CDR3 comprises 14 residues. Trimming stripped 2 bases from V and 0 bases from J, with 6 bases between. The CDR3 here is CASSFGDSNQPQHF. The CDR3 DNA is TGTGCCAGCAGCTTCGGAGATAGCAATCAGCCCCAGCATTTT.

In its sample, this clone was seen once. The chain links TRBV30 to TRBJ2-7, with TRBD1 as a possible D gene (6 bases). V was clipped by 0 bases and J by 6 bases, with 15 bases between them. The CDR3 contains 14 residues. Germline V lookup: CDR1 GTSNPN, CDR2 SVGIG (reference sequence). In DNA, the CDR3 is TGTGCCTGGAGTGTGGGGACAAGCGTCGCCGAGCAGTACTTC. The encoded protein is CAWSVGTSVAEQYF.

J is TRBJ1-1 and V is TRBV4-1; no clear D gene. This CDR3 is 15 amino acids long. CDR1 and CDR2 (germline): MGHRA, YSYEKL. Deletions cut 2 bases from V and 3 bases from J, with 13 bases between. The CDR3 DNA reads as TGCGCCAGCAGCCAAAGGTACCGGGTGGACACTGAAGCTTTCTTT. Its protein product is CASSQRYRVDTEAFF.

The V and J genes are TRBV2 and TRBJ2-2; D is ambiguous. In germline, CDR1 is SNHLY, CDR2 FYNNEI. The V end lost 1 base, the J end lost 13 bases, and 10 bases lay between the germline ends. The CDR3 runs to 12 residues. The CDR3 DNA sequence: TGTGCCAGCAGTGAAGATCCCCGAGGGCTGTTTTTT. Residues: CASSEDPRGLFF.

CDR3 coding DNA: TGTGCCAGCAGCGCCATGTCACCGGGAGCCATGGCCAAAAACATTCAGTACTTC. It encodes CASSAMSPGAMAKNIQYF. This chain joins TRBV3-1 (or the pseudogene TRBV3-2) and TRBJ2-4, with D perhaps TRBD2 (6 bases). Germline CDR1 reads LGHDT; CDR2 reads YNNKEL (reference sequence). The length of the CDR3 is 18 residues. V was cut by 5 bases and J by 1 base, with 21 bases left in between.

J is TRBJ2-3 and V is TRBV5-1, with TRBD2 as a possible D gene (5 bases). Germline lookup yields CDR1 SGHRS and CDR2 YFSETQ. The CDR3 spans 14 residues. Between the trimmed V and J ends, which lost 1 base and 0 bases, there was a span of 6 bases. CDR3 in DNA: TGCGCCAGCAGCTTGAGCGGTAGCACAGATACGCAGTATTTT. Its protein is CASSLSGSTDTQYF.

This clone was seen only once. The rearrangement joins TRBV7-8 to TRBJ2-2; TRBD2 agrees at 9 bases. Germline lookup yields CDR1 SGHVS and CDR2 FQNEAQ. V dropped 4 bases and J dropped 2; count of bases not matched to a gene: 5. The CDR3 length is 16 residues. The CDR3 DNA follows: TGTGCCAGCAGCTCCATTAGCGGGAGAAACACCGGGGAGCTGTTTTTT. Translating gives CASSSISGRNTGELFF. The whole variable domain, remainder taken from reference TRBV7-8 and TRBJ2-2, is GAGVSQSPRYKVAKRGQDVALRCDPISGHVSLFWYQQALGQGPEFLTYFQNEAQLDKSGLPSDRFFAERPEGSVSTLKIQRTQQEDSAVYLCASSSISGRNTGELFFGEGSRLTVL.